The clone carrying this TCR beta chain was counted a few times. This specimen belongs to a study of control samples from healthy donors and cancer patients. Only in-frame clones appear in the TCRdb table, and some are missing; sequencing was by immunoSEQ multiplex PCR. The table lists 85,000 to 110,000 clones, roughly 89% of them singletons. Sample: PBMCs. The TCR sequence derives from a man in his sixties with lung cancer.

The CDR3 reads CASSVAGETEAFF. The CDR3 nucleotides read TGTGCCAGCAGCGTAGCAGGAGAAACTGAAGCTTTCTTT. The V gene is TRBV9, the J gene TRBJ1-1; D gene ambiguous. Germline V CDR1 and CDR2: SGDLS, YYNGEE. V was pared by 0 bases and J by 5 bases, with 8 bases between. This CDR3 is built from 13 residues.